This T cell receptor (beta chain) is from a study of blood T cell repertoires in COVID-19. As for the study in general: Acute and convalescent COVID-19 samples came from the United States, Italy and Spain. In each case, the material was cDNA or gDNA derived from T cells, B-cell-depleted T cells, or PBMCs.

In the source study's methods: Reference gene primer amplification gave estimated nucleated cell counts. The method was immunoSEQ multiplex PCR; TCRdb's version includes in-frame clones alone and lacks a portion of them. The V and J calls and clone size are taken from that table; D and trimming were inferred from the DNA. Of some 260,000 clones in the sample, approximately 91% were seen once. This TCR was recovered from a woman aged 40 to 55 who had recovered from COVID-19. Sequencing was carried out using peripheral blood.

The CDR3: CASLRDTNQPQHF. The CDR3, as DNA: TGTGCCAGCCTCCGGGACACCAATCAGCCCCAGCATTTT. The rearrangement joins TRBV6-4 to TRBJ1-5, with TRBD1 as a possible D gene (6 bases). Trimming cost V 8 bases and J 3 bases, with 11 bases left between them. Germline V gene sequence: CDR1 MRHNA, CDR2 SNTAGT. CDR3 length: 13 residues.